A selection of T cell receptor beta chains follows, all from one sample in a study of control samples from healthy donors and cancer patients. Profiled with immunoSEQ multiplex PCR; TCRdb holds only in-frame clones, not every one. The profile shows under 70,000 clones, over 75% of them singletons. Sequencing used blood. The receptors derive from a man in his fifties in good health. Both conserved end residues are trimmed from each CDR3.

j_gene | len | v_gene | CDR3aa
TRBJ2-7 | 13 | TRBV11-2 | ASSRGGDTMIEQY
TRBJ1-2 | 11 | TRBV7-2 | ASSAGYYYGYT
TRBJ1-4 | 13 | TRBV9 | ASSVATGEGEKLF
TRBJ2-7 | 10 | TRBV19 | ASSLGTGEQY
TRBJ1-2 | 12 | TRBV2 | ASRPLPAGIGYT
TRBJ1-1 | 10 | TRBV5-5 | ASSLMNTEAF
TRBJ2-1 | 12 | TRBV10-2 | ASSTFSPGVEQF
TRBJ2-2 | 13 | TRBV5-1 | ASSLVQGNTGELF
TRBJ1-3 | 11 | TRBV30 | AWEDRPGNTIY
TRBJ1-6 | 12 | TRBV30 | AWSSMTGESPLH
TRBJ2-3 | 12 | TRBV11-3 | ASSHDRVGDTQY
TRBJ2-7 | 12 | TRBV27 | ASSRGGSSYEQY
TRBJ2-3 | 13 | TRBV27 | ASSLSEGATDTQY
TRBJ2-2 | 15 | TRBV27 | ASTTKDRMQNTGELF
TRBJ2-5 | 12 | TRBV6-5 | ASRWDSLQETQY
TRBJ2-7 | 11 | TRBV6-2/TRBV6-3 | ASSYSSVREQY
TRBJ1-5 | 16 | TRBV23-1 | ASSPISDSRGGNQPQH
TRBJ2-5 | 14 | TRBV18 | AGSPTILAGGETQY
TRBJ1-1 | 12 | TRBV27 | ASSLLSGNTEAF
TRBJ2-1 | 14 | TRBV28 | ASSTPSRDRINEQF
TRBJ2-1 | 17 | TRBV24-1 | ATSDLRVGTSYRFNEQF
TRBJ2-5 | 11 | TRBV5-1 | ASGVLLQETQY
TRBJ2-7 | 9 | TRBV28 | ASGLAGRQY
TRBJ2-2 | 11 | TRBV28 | ASSLGLSGELF
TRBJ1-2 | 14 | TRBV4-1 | ASSQEANSFNYGYT
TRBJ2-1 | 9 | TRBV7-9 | ASRGLNEQF
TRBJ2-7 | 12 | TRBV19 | ASTLTGDSYEQY
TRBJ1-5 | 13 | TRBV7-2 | ASSLGSVSNQPQH
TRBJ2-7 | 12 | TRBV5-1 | ASSPTSTSYEQY
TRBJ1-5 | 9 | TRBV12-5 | ASGLTGFKH
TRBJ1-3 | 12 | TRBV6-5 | ASSYSAAGNTIY
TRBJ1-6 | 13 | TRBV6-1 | ASSEGGTLNSPLH
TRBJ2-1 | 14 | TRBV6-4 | ASNESGDSSYNEQF
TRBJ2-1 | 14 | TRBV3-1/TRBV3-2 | ASSQDLGWDYNEQF
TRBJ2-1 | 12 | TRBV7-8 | ASSRLAGPGEQF
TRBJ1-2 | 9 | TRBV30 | ALGGNYGYT
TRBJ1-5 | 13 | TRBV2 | ASSELDSIDQPQH
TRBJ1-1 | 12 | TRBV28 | ASSSGQGNTEAF
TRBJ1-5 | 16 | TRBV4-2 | ASSQDLSAGPINQPQH
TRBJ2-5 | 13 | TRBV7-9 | ASSLARQGQETQY
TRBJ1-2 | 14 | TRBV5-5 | ASSLAGATNIYGYT
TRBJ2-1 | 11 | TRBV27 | ASSLYTYNEQF
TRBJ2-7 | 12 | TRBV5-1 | ASSLEQGSYEQY
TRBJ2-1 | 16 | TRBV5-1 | ASSPGLAGPSSYNEQF
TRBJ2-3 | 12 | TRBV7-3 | ASSPGLAVDTQY
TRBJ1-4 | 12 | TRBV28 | ASQGVGTNEKLF
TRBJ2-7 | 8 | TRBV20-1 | SASTYEQY
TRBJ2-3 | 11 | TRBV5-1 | ASRPDWTDTQY
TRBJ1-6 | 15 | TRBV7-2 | ASSLGGRGLNHSPLH
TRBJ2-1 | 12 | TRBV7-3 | ASRSGLGGNEQF
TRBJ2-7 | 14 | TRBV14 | ASSHPPGQGSYEQY
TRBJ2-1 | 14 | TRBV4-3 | ASSQDFQGSYNEQF
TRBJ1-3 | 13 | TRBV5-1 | ASSLDGWSGNTIY
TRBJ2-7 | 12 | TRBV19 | ASSIGGFPGEQY
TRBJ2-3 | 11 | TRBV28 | ASWGLEGGTQY